Below, 27 T cell receptor beta chains from the same sample are listed, as sequenced in a study of OX40 agonist ivuxolimab in advanced cancers. The repertoire was sequenced with immunoSEQ multiplex PCR; TCRdb's copy has only in-frame clones and lacks some. Altogether tens of thousands of clones are present, 88% being singletons, with the ten largest covering about 0.72%. Specimen: CD4+ or CD8+ T cells sorted from blood, collected in a trial of the OX40 agonist ivuxolimab. These receptors all stem from an adult with an advanced solid tumor such as melanoma, head and neck, liver or kidney cancer.

For the CDR3, the DNA is TGTGCCAGCTCACTAAGGGACCTACCTGGGAACACCGGGGAGCTGTTTTTT. Translated, it gives CASSLRDLPGNTGELFF. The V call is TRBV18, the J call TRBJ2-2, with D possibly being TRBD1 or TRBD2 (5 bases each). Trimming pared 4 bases from V and 1 base from J, leaving 16 bases between. The CDR3 is 17 amino acids. Germline loops: CDR1 KGHSH, CDR2 LQKENI.

The CDR3 sequence: CASSHREQGNYGYTF. The CDR3 DNA is TGCGCCAGCAGCCATAGAGAACAGGGGAACTATGGCTACACCTTC. This chain connects TRBV5-1 to TRBJ1-2, with TRBD1 identical over 7 bases. V shed 4 bases and J 2 bases; nucleotides not matched to a gene: 8. Germline-derived CDR1 and CDR2 are SGHRS and YFSETQ. The CDR3 length is 15 residues.

The chain recombines TRBV5-6 with TRBJ2-5; D is ambiguous. Germline V lookup: CDR1 SGHDT, CDR2 YYEEEE. Trimming took 2 bases from V and 3 from J, leaving 5 bases between them. The CDR3 extends over 12 amino acids. The CDR3 region is CASSFSEETQYF. CDR3 nucleotides: TGTGCCAGCAGCTTTTCTGAAGAGACCCAGTACTTC.

This chain connects TRBV19 to TRBJ2-2; D may be TRBD1 (6 bases). Germline V gives CDR1 LNHDA, CDR2 SQIVND (reference sequence). The CDR3 is made up of 13 amino acids. The V gene lost 10 bases and the J gene lost 2 bases, with 11 bases spanning the gap. CDR3: CATGDTNTGELFF. The CDR3 bases are TGTGCCACTGGGGACACTAACACCGGGGAGCTGTTTTTT.

The chain couples TRBV7-8 to TRBJ2-5; D is uncertain. Germline CDR1 is SGHVS and CDR2 is FQNEAQ. This CDR3 has 11 residues. Deletions cut 5 bases from V and 9 bases from J, with 10 bases between. Here the CDR3 DNA reads TGTGCCAGCAGCCCTAGTATGGCCCAGTACTTC. Residues: CASSPSMAQYF.

The CDR3 loop reads CASSLVSRVDQPQHF. CDR3 in DNA: TGTGCCAGCAGCTTAGTATCCCGCGTTGATCAGCCCCAGCATTTT. This sequence joins TRBV7-8 and TRBJ1-5; no clear D. The CDR3 covers 15 residues. CDR1 and CDR2 from the germline V gene are SGHVS and FQNEAQ. Deletions cut 1 base from V and 5 bases from J, with 12 bases between.

This chain connects TRBV28 to TRBJ1-2; D gene uncertain. Germline lookup yields CDR1 MDHEN and CDR2 SYDVKM. Trimming left V 5 bases short and J 4 bases short, with 5 bases between. CDR3 length equals 11 residues. The CDR3 coding sequence is TGTGCCAGCAGTCGCGGCTATGGCTACACCTTC. Amino acid sequence: CASSRGYGYTF.

The rearrangement joins TRBV5-5 to TRBJ2-1; weak D call: TRBD2 (6 bases). The CDR3 loop spans 15 amino acids. The germline V and J ends were trimmed by 6 bases and 5 bases, with 18 bases remaining between them. In germline, CDR1 is SGHKS, CDR2 YYEKEE (reference sequence). The CDR3 region has the DNA TGTGCCAGCACCAAAGGAGGGGCTCACAACAATGAGCAGTTCTTC. It is translated as CASTKGGAHNNEQFF.

This clone was seen once. The rearrangement uses TRBV19 and TRBJ2-7; D is ambiguous. V was cut by 4 bases and J by 3 bases, with 13 bases left in between. CDR3 length: 14 residues. The germline gives CDR1 LNHDA, CDR2 SQIVND (reference sequence). The chain's CDR3 is CASSKSVKIYEQYF. For the CDR3, the DNA is TGTGCCAGTAGTAAATCGGTCAAAATCTACGAGCAGTACTTC.

This rearrangement joins TRBV5-1 to TRBJ2-1; D gene unclear. The germline gives CDR1 SGHRS, CDR2 YFSETQ. This CDR3 is built from 14 residues. Trimming shortened V by 2 bases and J by 1 base, and 7 bases separated the two germline ends. The CDR3 sequence: CASSFRESYNEQFF. CDR3 in DNA: TGCGCCAGCAGCTTCCGAGAGTCCTACAATGAGCAGTTCTTC. Complete variable domain (other parts from reference TRBV5-1 and TRBJ2-1): KAGVTQTPRYLIKTRGQQVTLSCSPISGHRSVSWYQQTPGQGLQFLFEYFSETQRNKGNFPGRFSGRQFSNSRSEMNVSTLELGDSALYLCASSFRESYNEQFFGPGTRLTVL.

This chain links TRBV7-8 with TRBJ2-7; D call uncertain. The CDR3 extends over 14 amino acids. V lost 4 bases and J 0 bases, leaving 10 bases between the germline ends. CDR1 is SGHVS and CDR2 is FQNEAQ in the germline V gene. DNA for the CDR3: TGTGCCAGCAGCTACCGACTCTTCTCCTACGAGCAGTACTTC. This gives the protein CASSYRLFSYEQYF.

The chain couples TRBV10-2 to TRBJ2-2, with 7 bases matching TRBD2. Germline V lookup: CDR1 WSHSY, CDR2 SAAADI. Trimming took 8 bases from V and 1 from J; bases not matched to a gene: 10. This CDR3 spans 16 amino acids. The CDR3 DNA is TGCGCCAGCTTCCCGGGAGGACTAATGAACACCGGGGAGCTGTTTTTT. Translating it yields CASFPGGLMNTGELFF.

This sequence joins TRBV5-5 and TRBJ2-1; D ambiguous. Per germline, CDR1 SGHKS and CDR2 YYEKEE (reference sequence). Between the trimmed V and J ends, which lost 0 bases and 0 bases, there was a span of 13 bases. There are 17 residues in the CDR3. The CDR3 here is CASSLDLGDHSYNEQFF. The CDR3 DNA reads TGTGCCAGCAGCTTGGATCTAGGTGACCACTCCTACAATGAGCAGTTCTTC.

The rearrangement uses TRBV28 and TRBJ2-5, with TRBD2 as a possible D gene (6 bases). CDR1 MDHEN and CDR2 SYDVKM come from the germline V gene. Trimming cost V 8 bases and J 5 bases, with 21 bases left between them. This CDR3 has 15 residues. CDR3 nucleotides: TGTGCCAGCCATACAGTTTATTCGGGAGCGGAGACCCAGTACTTC. It specifies CASHTVYSGAETQYF. Variable domain in full (rest from reference TRBV28 and TRBJ2-5): DVKVTQSSRYLVKRTGEKVFLECVQDMDHENMFWYRQDPGLGLRLIYFSYDVKMKEKGDIPEGYSVSREKKERFSLILESASTNQTSMYLCASHTVYSGAETQYFGPGTRLLVL.

V and J are TRBV28 and TRBJ1-2; D unresolved. Germline CDR1 is MDHEN and CDR2 is SYDVKM. This CDR3 has 11 residues. Trimming removed 3 bases at V and 5 bases at J, with 4 bases between. The CDR3, as DNA: TGTGCCAGCAGTTTTATTTATGGCTACACCTTC. Its translation: CASSFIYGYTF.

The sample holds a few counts of this clone. The chain links TRBV19 to TRBJ1-1; the match to TRBD1 covers 8 bases. Unmatched junction bases numbered 11, after V lost 10 bases and J lost 10 bases. From germline, CDR1 is LNHDA and CDR2 SQIVND (reference sequence). CDR3 length: 12 residues. CDR3 in amino acids: CATVDRARVAFF. The CDR3 DNA is TGTGCCACCGTGGACAGGGCGAGAGTAGCTTTCTTT.

This clone was seen a few times. J is TRBJ2-2 and V is TRBV7-3, with 7 bases that match TRBD1. The CDR3 consists of 13 residues. CDR1 is SGHTA and CDR2 is FQGTGA in the germline V gene. V lost 5 bases, J lost 7 bases, and 4 bases stayed unmatched. CDR3 coding DNA: TGTGCCAGCAGCCCGGACAGGTTCGGGGAGCTGTTTTTT. It encodes CASSPDRFGELFF. Full variable domain (outside the CDR3, taken from reference TRBV7-3 and TRBJ2-2): GAGVSQTPSNKVTEKGKYVELRCDPISGHTALYWYRQSLGQGPEFLIYFQGTGAADDSGLPNDRFFAVRPEGSVSTLKIQRTERGDSAVYLCASSPDRFGELFFGEGSRLTVL.

The genes are TRBV30 and TRBJ2-5, with unresolved D. The CDR3 is 11 residues long. The V and J ends lost 1 base and 4 bases respectively, with 4 bases between them. CDR1 is GTSNPN and CDR2 is SVGIG in the germline V gene (reference sequence). The chain's CDR3 is CAWSARETQYF. CDR3 bases: TGTGCCTGGAGTGCCAGAGAGACCCAGTACTTC. The full variable domain, rest sourced from reference TRBV30 and TRBJ2-5, is SQTIHQWPATLVQPVGSPLSLECTVEGTSNPNLYWYRQAAGRGLQLLFYSVGIGQISSEVPQNLSASRPQDRQFILSSKKLLLSDSGFYLCAWSARETQYFGPGTRLLVL.

This chain connects TRBV19 to TRBJ2-1, with 7 bases fitting TRBD1. V lost 7 bases to trimming and J lost 10 bases; unmatched junction nucleotides: 16. The CDR3 is 15 amino acids. Germline CDR1 and CDR2: LNHDA and SQIVND (reference sequence). CDR3 nucleotides: TGTGCCAGTACTCGCAGGGGGATTGATCCGGGGGAGCAGTTCTTC. Amino acid sequence: CASTRRGIDPGEQFF.

This chain joins TRBV25-1 and TRBJ2-5; 11 nucleotides align to TRBD2. V dropped 2 bases and J dropped 4; count of bases not matched to a gene: 9. Germline loops: CDR1 MGHDK, CDR2 SYGVNS. The CDR3 totals 17 residues. CDR3 region: CASSEPPGLAVGETQYF. DNA for the CDR3: TGTGCCAGCAGTGAACCGCCGGGACTAGCGGTGGGAGAGACCCAGTACTTC.

V is TRBV7-2 and J is TRBJ2-6; D is undetermined. The CDR3 has 16 amino acids. CDR1 is SGHTA, CDR2 FQGNSA, per germline. Trimming took 3 bases from V and 1 from J, leaving 10 bases between them. CDR3 coding DNA: TGTGCCAGCAGCTTGACCCCGGGTTCTGGGGCCAACGTCCTGACTTTC. Protein: CASSLTPGSGANVLTF.

This chain links TRBV5-8 with TRBJ2-5, with D maybe TRBD1 (5 bases). Germline CDR1 is SGHTS and CDR2 is YDEGEE. CDR3 length equals 15 residues. V was cut by 0 bases and J by 4 bases, with 13 bases left in between. This CDR3 is CASSLVATGSETQYF. The CDR3 DNA is TGTGCCAGCAGCTTGGTAGCTACAGGATCAGAGACCCAGTACTTC.

The chain couples TRBV7-9 to TRBJ1-1; 10 nucleotides line up with TRBD1. Germline trimming cut 3 bases from V and 4 bases from J; bases unmatched to any gene: 2. This CDR3 comprises 14 residues. CDR1 is SEHNR, CDR2 FQNEAQ, per germline (reference sequence). CDR3 loop: CASSLGTGVTEAFF. CDR3 DNA: TGTGCCAGCAGCTTGGGGACAGGGGTCACTGAAGCTTTCTTT.

The chain joins TRBV28 to TRBJ2-7; the match to TRBD2 covers 13 bases. Trimming took 8 bases from V and 4 from J; bases not matched to a gene: 2. The CDR3 spans 13 residues. CDR1 and CDR2 (germline): MDHEN, SYDVKM. This chain's CDR3 is CASLTSGRYEQYF. The DNA of the CDR3 is TGTGCCAGCCTGACTAGCGGGAGGTACGAGCAGTACTTC.

The genes are TRBV15 and TRBJ2-7; no reliable D call. V lost 0 bases, J lost 10 bases, and 7 bases lay in between. This CDR3 contains 11 residues. Germline V gene sequence: CDR1 LNHNV, CDR2 YYDKDF (reference sequence). CDR3 bases: TGTGCCACCAGCAGAGATACGAAACAGTACTTC. This translates into CATSRDTKQYF.

The chain employs TRBV29-1 and TRBJ2-5; no firm D call. The J call may be incorrect, as the DNA end agrees better with TRBJ2-7. This CDR3 is 11 amino acids long. Germline CDR1 is SQVTM and CDR2 is ANQGSEA. DNA for the CDR3: TGCAGCGTTGTCAACTCCTACGAGCAGTACTTC. This translates into CSVVNSYEQYF.

The rearrangement joins TRBV4-2 to TRBJ2-7; TRBD2 matches 8 bases. The CDR3 extends over 16 amino acids. The germline CDR1 and CDR2 sequences are LGHNA and YNFKEQ. The trim removed 0 bases at V and 0 bases at J, leaving 4 bases unmatched. CDR3 in DNA: TGTGCCAGCAGCCAAGATCCTAGCGGGCGCTCCTACGAGCAGTACTTC. This codes for CASSQDPSGRSYEQYF.